The clone carrying this T cell receptor beta chain was seen just once. As yet, its antigen is unknown. These data are taken from a study of shared clonotypes between healthy human individuals. Study background: Three men and a couple of women, aged 18 to 49, were donors.

Sorted-subset replicate PCRs used 150 to 200 ng of genomic DNA. This amount corresponded to some 32,000 T cell genomes. Under the authors' procedure: Filtering was not the same, since immunoSEQ gave junction-only sequences without quality scores. TCRdb's table, derived via immunoSEQ multiplex PCR, lists solely in-frame clones and lacks some. V, J and clone size are those of that table, while D and trimming were read from the DNA. The sample lists about 2,500,000 clones; around 94% were seen once. V lost 0 bases, J lost 4 bases, and 6 bases stayed unmatched. The CDR3 totals 16 residues. Germline V gives CDR1 SGDLS, CDR2 YYNGEE. General observations from the study: Inspection by rarefaction showed sorted-subset sequencing to be incomplete despite large depth.

The sequenced sample was naive CD4+ T cells sorted from blood. Subset in this sample: CD45RA+ positively selected. The rearrangement joins TRBV9 to TRBJ2-3; 9 bases are a match to TRBD2. The TCR originated in a man between 18 and 35 years old in good health. The CDR3 sequence is CASSVGRGGASDTQYF. CDR3 bases: TGTGCCAGCAGCGTAGGCCGCGGGGGGGCGTCAGATACGCAGTATTTT.